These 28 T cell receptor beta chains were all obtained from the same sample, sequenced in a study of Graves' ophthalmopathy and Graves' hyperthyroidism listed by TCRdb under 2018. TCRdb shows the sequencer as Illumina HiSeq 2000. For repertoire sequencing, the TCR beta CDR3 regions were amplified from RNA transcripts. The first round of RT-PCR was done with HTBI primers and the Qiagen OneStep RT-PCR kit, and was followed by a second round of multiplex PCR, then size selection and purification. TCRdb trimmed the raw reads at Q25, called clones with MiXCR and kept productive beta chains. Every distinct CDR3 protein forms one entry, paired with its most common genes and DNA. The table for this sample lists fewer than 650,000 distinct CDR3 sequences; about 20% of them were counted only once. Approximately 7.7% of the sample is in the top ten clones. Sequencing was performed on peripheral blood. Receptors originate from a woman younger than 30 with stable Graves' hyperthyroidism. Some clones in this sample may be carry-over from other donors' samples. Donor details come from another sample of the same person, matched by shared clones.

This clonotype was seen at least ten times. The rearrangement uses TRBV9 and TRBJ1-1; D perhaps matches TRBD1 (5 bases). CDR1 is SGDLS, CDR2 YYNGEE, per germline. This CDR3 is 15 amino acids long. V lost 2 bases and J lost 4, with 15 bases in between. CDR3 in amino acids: CASSVGWGTSTEAFF. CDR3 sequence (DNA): TGTGCCAGCAGCGTCGGATGGGGGACGAGCACTGAAGCTTTCTTT.

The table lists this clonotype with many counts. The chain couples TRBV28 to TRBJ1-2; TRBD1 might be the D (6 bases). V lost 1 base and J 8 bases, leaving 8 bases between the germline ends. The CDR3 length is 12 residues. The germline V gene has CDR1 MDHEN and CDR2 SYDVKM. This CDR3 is CASSLSGEGYTF. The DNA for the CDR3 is TGTGCCAGCAGTTTATCAGGGGAGGGCTACACCTTC.

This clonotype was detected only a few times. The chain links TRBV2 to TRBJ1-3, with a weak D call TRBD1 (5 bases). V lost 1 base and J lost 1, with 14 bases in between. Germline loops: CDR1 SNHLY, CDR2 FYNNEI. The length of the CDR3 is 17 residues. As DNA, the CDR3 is TGTGCCAGCAGTGAAGTGGGGCAGGTCAGATCTGGAAACACCATATATTTT. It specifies CASSEVGQVRSGNTIYF.

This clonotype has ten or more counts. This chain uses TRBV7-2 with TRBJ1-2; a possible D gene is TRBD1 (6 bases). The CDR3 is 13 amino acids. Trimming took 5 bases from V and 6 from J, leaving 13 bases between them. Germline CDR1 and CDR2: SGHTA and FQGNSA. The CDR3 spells CASSREGVDGYTF. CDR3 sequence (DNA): TGTGCCAGCAGCCGGGAGGGGGTTGATGGCTACACCTTC.

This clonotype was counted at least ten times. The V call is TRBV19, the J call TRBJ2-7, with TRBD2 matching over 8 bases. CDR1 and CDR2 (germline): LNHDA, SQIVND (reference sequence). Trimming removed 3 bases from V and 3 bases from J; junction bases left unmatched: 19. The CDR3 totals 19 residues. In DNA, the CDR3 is TGTGCCAGTAGTATTTCCCTTGGGCTAGCGGGCGGAGGCGACTACGAGCAGTACTTC. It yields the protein CASSISLGLAGGGDYEQYF.

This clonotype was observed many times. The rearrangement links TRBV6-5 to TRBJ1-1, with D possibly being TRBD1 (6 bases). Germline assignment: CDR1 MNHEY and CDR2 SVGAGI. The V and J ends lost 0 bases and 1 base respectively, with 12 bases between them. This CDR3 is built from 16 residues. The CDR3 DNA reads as TGTGCCAGCAGTTACTCCGGGGGGGCCGGGAACACTGAAGCTTTCTTT. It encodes CASSYSGGAGNTEAFF.

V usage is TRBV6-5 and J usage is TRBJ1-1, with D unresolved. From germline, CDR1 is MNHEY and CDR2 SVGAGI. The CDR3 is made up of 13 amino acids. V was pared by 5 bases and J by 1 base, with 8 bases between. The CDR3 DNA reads TGTGCCAGCAGTCGCTCGAAGAACACTGAAGCTTTCTTT. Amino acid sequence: CASSRSKNTEAFF.

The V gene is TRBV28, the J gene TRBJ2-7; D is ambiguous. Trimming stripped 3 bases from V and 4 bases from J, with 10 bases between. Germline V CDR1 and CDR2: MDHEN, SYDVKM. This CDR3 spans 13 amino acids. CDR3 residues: CASSFPTVYEQYF. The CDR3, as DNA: TGTGCCAGCAGTTTCCCCACAGTTTACGAGCAGTACTTC. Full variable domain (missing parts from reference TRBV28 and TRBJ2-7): DVKVTQSSRYLVKRTGEKVFLECVQDMDHENMFWYRQDPGLGLRLIYFSYDVKMKEKGDIPEGYSVSREKKERFSLILESASTNQTSMYLCASSFPTVYEQYFGPGTRLTVT.

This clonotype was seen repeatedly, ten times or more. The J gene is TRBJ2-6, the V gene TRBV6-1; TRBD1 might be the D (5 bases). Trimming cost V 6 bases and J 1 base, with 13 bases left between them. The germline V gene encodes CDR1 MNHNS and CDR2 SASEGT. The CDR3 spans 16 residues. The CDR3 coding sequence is TGTGCCAGCAGGAGTAGTTCAGGGTCTGGGGCCAACGTCCTGACTTTC. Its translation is CASRSSSGSGANVLTF.

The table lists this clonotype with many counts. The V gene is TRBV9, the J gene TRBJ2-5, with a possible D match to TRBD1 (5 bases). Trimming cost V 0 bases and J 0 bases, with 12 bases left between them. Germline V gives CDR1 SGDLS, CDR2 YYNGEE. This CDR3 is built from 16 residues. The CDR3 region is CASSVGGRQYQETQYF. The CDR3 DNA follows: TGTGCCAGCAGCGTAGGGGGCAGGCAGTACCAAGAGACCCAGTACTTC.

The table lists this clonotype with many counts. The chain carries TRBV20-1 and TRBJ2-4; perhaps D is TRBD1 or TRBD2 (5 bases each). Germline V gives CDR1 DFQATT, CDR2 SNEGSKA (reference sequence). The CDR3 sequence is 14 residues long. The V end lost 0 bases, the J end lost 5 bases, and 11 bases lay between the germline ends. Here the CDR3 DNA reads TGCAGTGCTAGAGATCCGGGGCAACAAAACATTCAGTACTTC. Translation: CSARDPGQQNIQYF.

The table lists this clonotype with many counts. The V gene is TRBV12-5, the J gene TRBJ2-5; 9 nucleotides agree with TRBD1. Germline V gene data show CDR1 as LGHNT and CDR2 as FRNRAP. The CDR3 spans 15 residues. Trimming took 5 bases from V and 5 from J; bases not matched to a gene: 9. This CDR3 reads CASGLGQGGPETQYF. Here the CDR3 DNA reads TGTGCTAGTGGTCTGGGACAGGGAGGTCCGGAGACCCAGTACTTC.

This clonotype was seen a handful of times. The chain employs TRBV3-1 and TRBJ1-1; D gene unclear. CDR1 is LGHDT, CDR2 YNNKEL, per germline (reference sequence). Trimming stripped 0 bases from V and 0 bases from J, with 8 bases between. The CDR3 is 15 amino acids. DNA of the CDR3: TGTGCCAGCAGCCAAGACTGGGCGCTGAACACTGAAGCTTTCTTT. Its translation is CASSQDWALNTEAFF.

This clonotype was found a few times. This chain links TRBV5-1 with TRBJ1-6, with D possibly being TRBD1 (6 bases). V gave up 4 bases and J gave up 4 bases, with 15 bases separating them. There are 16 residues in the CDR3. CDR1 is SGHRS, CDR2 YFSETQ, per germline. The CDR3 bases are TGCGCCAGCAGCGTAACAGGGCCGGATTATAATTCACCCCTCCACTTT. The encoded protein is CASSVTGPDYNSPLHF.

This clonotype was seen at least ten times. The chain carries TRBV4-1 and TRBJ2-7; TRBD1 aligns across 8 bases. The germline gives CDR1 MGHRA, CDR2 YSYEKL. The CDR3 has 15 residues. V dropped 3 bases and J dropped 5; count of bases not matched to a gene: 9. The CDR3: CASSHLTGASNEQYF. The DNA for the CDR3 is TGCGCCAGCAGCCATCTGACAGGGGCTTCTAACGAGCAGTACTTC.

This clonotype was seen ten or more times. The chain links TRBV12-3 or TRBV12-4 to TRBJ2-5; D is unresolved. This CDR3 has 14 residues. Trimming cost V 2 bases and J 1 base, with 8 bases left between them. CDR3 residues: CASSLLWPQETQYF. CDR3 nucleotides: TGTGCCAGCAGTTTATTGTGGCCCCAAGAGACCCAGTACTTC.

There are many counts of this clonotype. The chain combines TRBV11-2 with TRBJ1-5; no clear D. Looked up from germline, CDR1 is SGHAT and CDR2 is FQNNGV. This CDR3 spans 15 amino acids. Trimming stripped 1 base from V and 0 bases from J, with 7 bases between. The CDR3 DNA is TGTGCCAGCAGCTTAGTCTCAGATAGCAATCAGCCCCAGCATTTT. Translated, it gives CASSLVSDSNQPQHF.

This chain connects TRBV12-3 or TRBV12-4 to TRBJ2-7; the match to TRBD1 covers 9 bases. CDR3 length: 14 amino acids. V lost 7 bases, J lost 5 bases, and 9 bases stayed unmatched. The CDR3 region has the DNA TGTGCCAGCACCTGGACAGGGGAGGGTGACGAGCAGTACTTC. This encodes CASTWTGEGDEQYF.

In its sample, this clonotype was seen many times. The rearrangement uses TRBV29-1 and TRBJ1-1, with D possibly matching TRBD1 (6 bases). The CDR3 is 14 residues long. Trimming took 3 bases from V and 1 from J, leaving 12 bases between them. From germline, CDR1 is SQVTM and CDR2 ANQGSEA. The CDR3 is CSVEVGGRNTEAFF. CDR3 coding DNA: TGCAGCGTTGAGGTGGGGGGCCGGAACACTGAAGCTTTCTTT.

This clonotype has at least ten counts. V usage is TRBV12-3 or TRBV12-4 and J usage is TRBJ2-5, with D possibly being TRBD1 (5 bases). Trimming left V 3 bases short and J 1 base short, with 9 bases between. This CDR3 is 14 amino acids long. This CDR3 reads CASSFLDSQETQYF. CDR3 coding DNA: TGTGCCAGCAGTTTCTTAGACAGCCAAGAGACCCAGTACTTC.

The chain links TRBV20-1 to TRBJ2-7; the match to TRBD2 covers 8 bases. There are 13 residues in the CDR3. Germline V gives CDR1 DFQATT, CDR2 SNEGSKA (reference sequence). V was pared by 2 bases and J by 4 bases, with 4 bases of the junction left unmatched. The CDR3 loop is CSARPSGLYEQYF. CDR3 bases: TGCAGTGCTAGACCTAGCGGGCTTTACGAGCAGTACTTC.

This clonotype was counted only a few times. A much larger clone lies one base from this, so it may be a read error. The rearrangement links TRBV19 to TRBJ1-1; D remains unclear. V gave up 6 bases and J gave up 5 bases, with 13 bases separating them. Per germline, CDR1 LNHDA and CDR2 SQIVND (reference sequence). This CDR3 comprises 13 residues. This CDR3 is CASSAKPGTEAFF. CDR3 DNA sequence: TGTGCCAGTAGCGCTAAACCGGGGACTGAAGCTTTCTTT. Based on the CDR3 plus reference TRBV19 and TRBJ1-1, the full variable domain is DGGITQSPKYLFRKEGQNVTLSCEQNLNHDAMYWYRQDPGQGLRLIYYSQIVNDFQKGDIAEGYSVSREKKESFPLTVTSAQKNPTAFYLCASSAKPGTEAFFGQGTRLTVV.

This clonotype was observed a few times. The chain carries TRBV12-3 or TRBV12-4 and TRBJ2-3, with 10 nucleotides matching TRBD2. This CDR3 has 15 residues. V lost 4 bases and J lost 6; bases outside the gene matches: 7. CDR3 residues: CASSWERGGPDTQYF. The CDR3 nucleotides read TGTGCCAGCAGTTGGGAGCGGGGGGGCCCTGATACGCAGTATTTT.

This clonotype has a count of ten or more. CDR3: CASSKSGSGETQYF. Here the CDR3 DNA reads TGTGCCAGCAGCAAAAGCGGCTCAGGGGAGACCCAGTACTTC. V gene TRBV6-5 combines with J gene TRBJ2-5, with D tentatively TRBD1 or TRBD2 (5 bases each). Germline CDR1 and CDR2: MNHEY and SVGAGI. The CDR3 has 14 amino acids. Between the trimmed V and J ends, which lost 6 bases and 5 bases, there was a span of 16 bases.

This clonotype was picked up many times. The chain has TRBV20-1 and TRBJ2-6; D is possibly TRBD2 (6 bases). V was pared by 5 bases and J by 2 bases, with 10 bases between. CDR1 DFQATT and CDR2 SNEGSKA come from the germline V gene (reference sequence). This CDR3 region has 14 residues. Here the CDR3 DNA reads TGCAGTGCTCTCGGAGGGGCTGGGGCCAACGTCCTGACTTTC. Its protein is CSALGGAGANVLTF.

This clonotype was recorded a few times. The CDR3 DNA reads TGTGCCAGCACCTCGGGTCTGAGGACATCGAACACTGAAGCTTTCTTT. It yields the protein CASTSGLRTSNTEAFF. The chain couples TRBV12-3 or TRBV12-4 to TRBJ1-1; D might be TRBD1 (5 bases). Trimming stripped 7 bases from V and 1 base from J, with 19 bases between. The CDR3 contains 16 residues.

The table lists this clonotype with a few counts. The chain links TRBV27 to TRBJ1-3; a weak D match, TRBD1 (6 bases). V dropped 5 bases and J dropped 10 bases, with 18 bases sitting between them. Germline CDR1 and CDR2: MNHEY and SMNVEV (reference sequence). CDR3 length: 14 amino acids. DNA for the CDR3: TGTGCCAGCAGTCCTCGACAGGCTGGGGGGACCATATATTTT. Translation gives CASSPRQAGGTIYF.

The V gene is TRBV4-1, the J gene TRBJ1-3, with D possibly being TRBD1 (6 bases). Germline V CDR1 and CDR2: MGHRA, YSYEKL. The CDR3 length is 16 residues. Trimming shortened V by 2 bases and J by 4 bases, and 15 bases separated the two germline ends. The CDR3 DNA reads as TGCGCCAGCAGCCAACCCCTCCAGGGGTTGGGAAACACCATATATTTT. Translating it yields CASSQPLQGLGNTIYF.